The 10 T cell receptor beta chains below were found in one sample sequenced in a study of cytomegalovirus exposure and HLA in healthy donors. The study ran its PCR with 60 Vbeta and 13 Jbeta primers. Using immunoSEQ multiplex PCR, the repertoire was profiled, and TCRdb retains in-frame clones only, with some absent. The table lists about 96,000 clones, 65% to 75% of them singletons. The specimen was PBMCs. These receptors were taken from a woman in her 70s in good health and CMV-seropositive.

The V call is TRBV28, the J call TRBJ2-6; 9 bases agree with TRBD1. This CDR3 spans 17 amino acids. The junction had 9 bases not matched to a gene; V was cut back by 5 bases and J by 4 bases. The germline CDR1 and CDR2 sequences are MDHEN and SYDVKM. This chain's CDR3 is CASSVLGTGQGANVLTF. In DNA, the CDR3 is TGTGCCAGCAGTGTACTCGGGACAGGGCAAGGGGCCAACGTCCTGACTTTC.

This clone was observed a handful of times. The chain combines TRBV6-5 with TRBJ2-3; D unresolved. Germline CDR1 is MNHEY and CDR2 is SVGAGI. The length of the CDR3 is 12 residues. The ends were cut back, 6 bases at V and 3 bases at J, with 7 bases in the middle. As DNA, the CDR3 is TGTGCCAGCAGCCCCGGGACAGATACGCAGTATTTT. This gives the protein CASSPGTDTQYF.

CDR3 in DNA: TGTGCCAGCAGGCGTAGCGGGGGGGCTACGCAGTATTTT. Translation gives CASRRSGGATQYF. The rearrangement uses TRBV25-1 and TRBJ2-3; 11 bases line up with TRBD2. With 6 bases clipped from V and 8 bases from J, the junction kept 4 bases outside the gene matches. The CDR3 extends over 13 amino acids. CDR1 and CDR2 (germline): MGHDK, SYGVNS.

The V gene is TRBV6-6, the J gene TRBJ1-4, with 8 bases lining up with TRBD1. Germline V gene sequence: CDR1 MNHNY, CDR2 SVGAGI (reference sequence). After removal of 4 bases from V and 5 bases from J, the junction contained 3 bases not matched to a gene. This CDR3 region has 14 residues. The CDR3 region is CASSWNRGNEKLFF. The DNA for the CDR3 is TGTGCCAGCAGTTGGAACAGGGGGAATGAAAAACTGTTTTTT.

This clone has a handful of counts. The chain uses TRBV5-4 and TRBJ2-5; no firm D call. The CDR3 is 14 amino acids. Trimming cost V 5 bases and J 0 bases, with 11 bases left between them. Per germline, CDR1 SGHNT and CDR2 YYREEE (reference sequence). In nucleotides, the CDR3 is TGTGCCAGCAGGGCAAACACCAACCAAGAGACCCAGTACTTC. Residues: CASRANTNQETQYF.

The V and J genes are TRBV5-1 and TRBJ1-2; 7 positions match TRBD1. Germline V gives CDR1 SGHRS, CDR2 YFSETQ. The V segment lost 1 base and the J segment 2 bases; nucleotides outside the gene matches: 5. The CDR3 length is 15 residues. The CDR3 DNA is TGCGCCAGCAGCTTGACAGGGGTAACGAACTATGGCTACACCTTC. Translated, it gives CASSLTGVTNYGYTF.

CDR3 sequence: CATGPSYNEQFF. The CDR3 nucleotides are TGTGCAACAGGCCCCTCCTACAATGAGCAGTTCTTC. The genes are TRBV19 and TRBJ2-1; D perhaps matches TRBD1 (5 bases). Germline V gives CDR1 LNHDA, CDR2 SQIVND (reference sequence). The CDR3 loop spans 12 amino acids.

The genes are TRBV5-6 and TRBJ1-2; D is possibly TRBD1 (6 bases). Germline lookup yields CDR1 SGHDT and CDR2 YYEEEE. The CDR3 loop spans 14 amino acids. Between the trimmed V and J ends, which lost 1 base and 8 bases, there was a span of 15 bases. The CDR3 DNA sequence: TGTGCCAGCAGCTTGCGTCGACGGCAGGGGGGCTACACCTTC. It is translated as CASSLRRRQGGYTF.

The chain joins TRBV11-2 to TRBJ2-5; the D gene is possibly TRBD2 (5 bases). This CDR3 region has 13 residues. From germline, CDR1 is SGHAT and CDR2 FQNNGV. V was pared by 3 bases and J by 3 bases, with 8 bases between. The CDR3 nucleotides read TGTGCCAGCAGCTTTGGGAGCAAAGAGACCCAGTACTTC. Translated: CASSFGSKETQYF.

The chain uses TRBV11-2 and TRBJ2-7; 10 nucleotides agree with TRBD2. The CDR3 spans 15 residues. Germline V gene sequence: CDR1 SGHAT, CDR2 FQNNGV. Losses at the gene ends were 5 bases for V and 1 base for J; bases not matched to a gene: 5. The CDR3 bases are TGTGCCAGCAGCCCGACTAGCGGGCTATCCTACGAGCAGTACTTC. Its protein is CASSPTSGLSYEQYF.